Given below is one TCR beta chain in context. In the authors' workflow: Amplification with reference gene primers provided the estimates of nucleated cell counts. Assay used: immunoSEQ multiplex PCR; TCRdb lists only in-frame clones, some missing. The V and J calls and clone size were taken over from that table, and D and trimming were inferred from the DNA. The sample holds 99,000 or so clones, around four fifths seen once. The V and J ends lost 2 bases and 4 bases respectively, with 20 bases between them. Germline V gene data show CDR1 as LGHNA and CDR2 as YNFKEQ. The CDR3 totals 17 residues. The data were taken from a study of blood T cell repertoires in COVID-19. Study-level background: The origin of the acute and convalescent COVID-19 samples was the United States, Italy and Spain.

Sequenced sample: peripheral blood. J is TRBJ1-1 and V is TRBV4-2; D is possibly TRBD1 (6 bases). The sequence derives from a man in his sixties with acute or convalescent COVID-19. CDR3 region: CASSQRTVGMLGTEAFF. The CDR3 coding sequence is TGTGCCAGCAGCCAACGGACAGTGGGGATGCTAGGCACTGAAGCTTTCTTT.